This T cell receptor beta chain was sequenced in a study of T cell responses to AZD1222 COVID-19 vaccine. For the study at large: Pooled samples include second doses given at about 4 or 12 weeks.

A note on this clone: Its matching antigen is unknown.

The study's findings and limits: Donor demographics were predominantly white British with a female majority; clonal diversity may be underestimated. Spike-specific TCR breadth and depth grew following two AZD1222 doses. With dominance at 160-218 and 743-854, vaccine-associated CD4 TCRs spanned spike.

Using immunoSEQ multiplex PCR, the repertoire was profiled, and TCRdb retains in-frame clones only, with some absent. The repertoire holds 90,000 to 120,000 clones, with around nine tenths as singletons. The CDR3 is 14 amino acids. Germline CDR1 and CDR2: KGHSH and LQKENI. Between the trimmed V and J ends, which lost 3 bases and 5 bases, there was a span of 10 bases. The TCR comes from an adult in good health. Sequences were derived from peripheral blood, sampled on day 0 of AZD1222 vaccination. This chain links TRBV18 with TRBJ1-4; D is unresolved. The CDR3 loop is CASSPPDPNEKLFF. In DNA, the CDR3 is TGTGCCAGCTCACCCCCTGACCCAAATGAAAAACTGTTTTTT.